These 18 T cell receptor beta chains were sequenced from one sample in a study of tumor-infiltrating lymphocytes in localized non-small cell lung cancer (dated by TCRdb to the early 2020s). Library method: the immunoSEQ multiplex PCR assay. TCRdb holds this immuneACCESS table with in-frame rearrangements only. Some clones are missing; in checked studies, unresolved V genes explain under half, and the rest has no known cause. This sample lists fewer than 20,000 clones; over 75% were detected once. The ten biggest clones cover over 9% of the sample. The sample comprised uninvolved lung tissue not adjacent to the tumor. These receptor sequences come from a human donor with non-small cell lung cancer.

The rearrangement links TRBV5-1 to TRBJ2-7; perhaps TRBD2 as D (5 bases). CDR1 is SGHRS and CDR2 is YFSETQ in the germline V gene. The CDR3 is 14 amino acids. The V gene lost 0 bases and the J gene lost 4 bases, with 11 bases spanning the gap. The CDR3 sequence is CASSLGSGKYEQYF. The CDR3 DNA reads TGCGCCAGCAGCTTGGGATCGGGGAAATACGAGCAGTACTTC.

The genes are TRBV29-1 and TRBJ1-2; 7 nucleotides line up with TRBD1. The CDR3 is made up of 12 amino acids. J was trimmed by 4 bases and V by 6 bases; bases with no gene match: 5. Germline CDR1 is SQVTM and CDR2 is ANQGSEA. The chain's CDR3 is CSVDRQGYGYTF. DNA for the CDR3: TGCAGCGTGGATAGACAGGGCTATGGCTACACCTTC. The variable domain in full, with the rest retrieved from reference TRBV29-1 and TRBJ1-2, is SAVISQKPSRDICQRGTSLTIQCQVDSQVTMMFWYRQQPGQSLTLIATANQGSEATYESGFVIDKFPISRPNLTFSTLTVSNMSPEDSSIYLCSVDRQGYGYTFGSGTRLTVV.

V usage is TRBV5-1 and J usage is TRBJ1-1; no firm D call. Trimming cost V 4 bases and J 1 base, with 11 bases left between them. CDR3 length: 14 residues. The V gene's germline CDR1 is SGHRS and CDR2 YFSETQ. In DNA, the CDR3 is TGCGCCAGCAGCCCGGGCGGTTGGAACACTGAAGCTTTCTTT. Its translation is CASSPGGWNTEAFF.

The chain links TRBV6-4 to TRBJ2-3; TRBD2 agrees at 8 bases. With V trimmed by 3 bases and J by 0 bases, 2 bases remained unmatched. Germline CDR1 MRHNA, CDR2 SNTAGT. This CDR3 is 15 amino acids long. CDR3: CASSEIAGSTDTQYF. CDR3 in DNA: TGTGCCAGCAGTGAAATAGCGGGAAGCACAGATACGCAGTATTTT.

The chain is built from TRBV7-3 and TRBJ1-1; D unclear. V shed 2 bases and J shed 1 base, with 17 bases lying between them. Germline V lookup: CDR1 SGHTA, CDR2 FQGTGA. This CDR3 region has 17 residues. DNA for the CDR3: TGTGCCAGCAGCTTAGCACTCCGGGGTGCAGGGAACACTGAAGCTTTCTTT. This sequence encodes CASSLALRGAGNTEAFF.

V is TRBV9 and J is TRBJ1-2; 7 bases fit TRBD1. Germline loops: CDR1 SGDLS, CDR2 YYNGEE. Trimming took 1 base from V and 7 from J; bases not matched to a gene: 4. The CDR3 totals 13 residues. The CDR3: CASSVTGASGYTF. CDR3 bases: TGTGCCAGCAGCGTAACAGGGGCTAGTGGCTACACCTTC.

J is TRBJ1-2 and V is TRBV11-2; TRBD1 might be the D (5 bases). This CDR3 spans 15 amino acids. Germline assignment: CDR1 SGHAT and CDR2 FQNNGV. V was clipped by 5 bases and J by 4 bases, with 17 bases between them. In DNA, the CDR3 is TGTGCCAGCAGCCCGGTGCGGGGCTCTAGCTATGGCTACACCTTC. Protein sequence: CASSPVRGSSYGYTF.

The chain combines TRBV19 with TRBJ1-1, with D possibly matching TRBD1 (5 bases). The CDR3 is 18 residues long. CDR1 and CDR2 from the germline V gene are LNHDA and SQIVND (reference sequence). Trimming left V 3 bases short and J 4 bases short, with 24 bases between. CDR3 region: CASSIVGVLQVGSTEAFF. Here the CDR3 DNA reads TGTGCCAGTAGTATCGTAGGGGTATTACAGGTTGGGAGCACTGAAGCTTTCTTT.

The rearrangement joins TRBV7-9 to TRBJ1-3, with TRBD1 as a possible D gene (5 bases). V shed 5 bases and J shed 4 bases, with 21 bases lying between them. CDR1 SEHNR and CDR2 FQNEAQ come from the germline V gene (reference sequence). The CDR3 spans 17 residues. The CDR3 spells CASSDALLRGAGNTIYF. The CDR3 region has the DNA TGTGCCAGCAGCGATGCGCTTCTTAGGGGCGCAGGAAACACCATATATTTT.

The genes are TRBV6-1 and TRBJ2-4; D gene uncertain. CDR3 length: 13 residues. CDR1 MNHNS and CDR2 SASEGT come from the germline V gene. Trimming stripped 1 base from V and 8 bases from J, with 9 bases between. The CDR3 bases are TGTGCCAGCAGTGAAGGGGTTACATACATTCAGTACTTC. It is translated as CASSEGVTYIQYF.

This chain links TRBV10-1 with TRBJ2-3; tentative D call: TRBD2 (5 bases). The V gene lost 6 bases and the J gene lost 3 bases, with 10 bases spanning the gap. The CDR3 contains 13 residues. Germline lookup yields CDR1 WNHNN and CDR2 SYGVQD (reference sequence). The CDR3 DNA reads as TGCGCCAGCAGCGGGGTGATAACAGATACGCAGTATTTT. This encodes CASSGVITDTQYF.

The J gene is TRBJ2-5, the V gene TRBV5-1, with D perhaps matching TRBD1 or TRBD2 (5 bases each). V lost 3 bases and J 5 bases, leaving 14 bases between the germline ends. Germline assignment: CDR1 SGHRS and CDR2 YFSETQ. The CDR3 covers 14 residues. The CDR3 nucleotides read TGCGCCAGCAGCTCCGAATCGGGACCGGAGACCCAGTACTTC. Translating gives CASSSESGPETQYF.

This clone was found once. This rearrangement joins TRBV4-1 to TRBJ2-7; 9 nucleotides align to TRBD1. CDR1 and CDR2 (germline): MGHRA, YSYEKL. V gave up 0 bases and J gave up 5 bases; unmatched junction bases: 14. The CDR3 has 18 amino acids. CDR3 amino acids: CASSQDRIGGQGFDEQYF. CDR3 DNA: TGCGCCAGCAGCCAAGATCGGATTGGGGGACAGGGATTCGACGAGCAGTACTTC.

The chain employs TRBV2 and TRBJ1-2, with unresolved D. The ends were cut back, 4 bases at V and 4 bases at J, with 13 bases in the middle. Germline lookup yields CDR1 SNHLY and CDR2 FYNNEI. The CDR3 is 14 residues long. The DNA for the CDR3 is TGTGCCAGCAGTGTGCAAGGCGCAGGCTATGGCTACACCTTC. This encodes CASSVQGAGYGYTF.

The rearrangement links TRBV28 to TRBJ1-5; D gene uncertain. Germline V gene lookup returns CDR1 MDHEN and CDR2 SYDVKM. The length of the CDR3 is 13 residues. The germline V and J ends were trimmed by 6 bases and 6 bases, with 12 bases remaining between them. The CDR3 loop is CASRTLEGQPQHF. The CDR3 bases are TGTGCCAGCAGGACCCTCGAAGGTCAGCCCCAGCATTTT.

The chain links TRBV5-1 to TRBJ2-3, with 10 positions matching TRBD2. V lost 0 bases, J lost 2 bases, and 9 bases stayed unmatched. The CDR3 has 18 amino acids. Looked up from germline, CDR1 is SGHRS and CDR2 is YFSETQ. The CDR3 sequence: CASSLGPLAGVPTDTQYF. The CDR3 DNA follows: TGCGCCAGCAGCTTGGGGCCCCTAGCGGGAGTTCCCACAGATACGCAGTATTTT. Looking up the rest from reference TRBV5-1 and TRBJ2-3 gives the full variable domain: KAGVTQTPRYLIKTRGQQVTLSCSPISGHRSVSWYQQTPGQGLQFLFEYFSETQRNKGNFPGRFSGRQFSNSRSEMNVSTLELGDSALYLCASSLGPLAGVPTDTQYFGPGTRLTVL.

This clone is deemed medium-sized (0.01 to 0.1%). This rearrangement joins TRBV27 to TRBJ2-1; 10 bases match TRBD1. This CDR3 region has 12 residues. Germline lookup yields CDR1 MNHEY and CDR2 SMNVEV (reference sequence). The CDR3 DNA reads TGTGATTGGGACAGGGGAGGAAATGAGCAGTTCTTC. It yields the protein CDWDRGGNEQFF.

This chain uses TRBV7-2 with TRBJ2-7; either TRBD1 or TRBD2 may fit D (5 bases each). Germline values: CDR1 SGHTA, CDR2 FQGNSA. There are 12 residues in the CDR3. Trimming stripped 9 bases from V and 2 bases from J, with 11 bases between. CDR3 sequence: CASGASTYEQYF. Here the CDR3 DNA reads TGTGCCAGTGGGGCTAGCACCTACGAGCAGTACTTC.